The rows below give T cell receptor beta chains drawn from one sample of a study of blood T cell repertoires in COVID-19. TCRdb's copy holds only in-frame clones and misses some; the assay was immunoSEQ multiplex PCR. The sample contains about 160,000 clones, 65% to 85% of which appear only once. Sample: peripheral blood. The receptors come from a man aged 60 to 69 with active or convalescent COVID-19. Both conserved end residues are part of each CDR3. A D gene is named only where the DNA matches it firmly. The size field is filled for only some rows; it gives once, few, many or a size class.

D gene | clone size | J gene | V gene | CDR3 DNA | CDR3 protein
. | once | TRBJ2-5 | TRBV7-9 | TGTGCCAGCAGCCCAGCCCTCGGCGGCCAAGAGACCCAGTACTTC | CASSPALGGQETQYF
TRBD2 | . | TRBJ2-7 | TRBV7-9 | TGTGCCAGCAGCTCCTCACCGAGACTAGCGGGGACCTACGAGCAGTACTTC | CASSSSPRLAGTYEQYF
. | few | TRBJ1-2 | TRBV19 | TGTGCCAGTAGTATCCTCAGGCCCAACTATGGCTACACCTTC | CASSILRPNYGYTF
. | . | TRBJ2-4 | TRBV4-1 | TGCGCCAGCAGCCAAGATCCGGGGTGGAACAAAAACATTCAGTACTTC | CASSQDPGWNKNIQYF
. | . | TRBJ2-4 | TRBV3-1/TRBV3-2 | TGTGCCAGCAGTCACCGGGGATCTCGGAACATTCAGTACTTC | CASSHRGSRNIQYF
TRBD2 | . | TRBJ2-3 | TRBV4-2 | TGTGCCAGCAGCCAGGATATCGCGGGGGGGCGAGGGACAGATACGCAGTATTTT | CASSQDIAGGRGTDTQYF
. | . | TRBJ1-6 | TRBV7-3 | TGTGCCAGCAGCTTGTCGTATAATTCACCCCTCCACTTT | CASSLSYNSPLHF
TRBD2 | . | TRBJ2-1 | TRBV19 | TGTGCCAGTAGTACCTCACTCACTAGCGGTTACAATGAGCAGTTCTTC | CASSTSLTSGYNEQFF
TRBD1 | . | TRBJ2-3 | TRBV11-3 | TGTGCCAGCAGCTTCGGGACAGCAGATACGCAGTATTTT | CASSFGTADTQYF
TRBD2 | . | TRBJ2-3 | TRBV15 | TGTGCCACCAGTGCGGGGGGCAGCACAGATACGCAGTATTTT | CATSAGGSTDTQYF
. | . | TRBJ2-3 | TRBV10-1 | TGCGCCAGCAGTGCCAGACTTGGCACAGATACGCAGTATTTT | CASSARLGTDTQYF
. | once | TRBJ1-5 | TRBV9 | TGTGCCAGCAGCGTTGACAGTACCCCCAATCAGCCCCAGCATTTT | CASSVDSTPNQPQHF
. | . | TRBJ2-2 | TRBV19 | TGTGCCAGTAGTACCCAGGGCGCCGGGGAGCTGTTTTTT | CASSTQGAGELFF
. | . | TRBJ1-3 | TRBV5-1 | TGCGCCAGCAGCTTGGGACAGGACCGAAACACCATATATTTT | CASSLGQDRNTIYF
TRBD1 | . | TRBJ2-5 | TRBV19 | TGTGCCAGTAGTATAGGGGCAGGGGGATTGATTGAGACCCAGTACTTC | CASSIGAGGLIETQYF
TRBD1 | . | TRBJ1-1 | TRBV3-1/TRBV3-2 | TGTGCCAGCAGCCAGGAACGACAGGGGGCTAAAACTGAAGCTTTCTTT | CASSQERQGAKTEAFF
TRBD1 | . | TRBJ2-7 | TRBV7-9 | TGTGCCAGCAGCACTCGGGACAGCTCCTACGAGCAGTACTTC | CASSTRDSSYEQYF
. | . | TRBJ2-1 | TRBV18 | TGTGCCAGCTCACCACGAACAGGGAGTGAGCAGTTCTTC | CASSPRTGSEQFF
TRBD1 | . | TRBJ1-1 | TRBV5-1 | TGCGCCAGCAGTGTTAGGACAGGGGGCAACACTGAAGCTTTCTTT | CASSVRTGGNTEAFF
TRBD1 | . | TRBJ1-2 | TRBV6-5 | TGTGCCAGCAGCAGGGACAGATCCCTGTCGGGCTACACCTTC | CASSRDRSLSGYTF
. | . | TRBJ2-7 | TRBV6-5 | TGTGCCAGCAGTTATGGTGGGGGCGCTTCCTACGAGCAGTACTTC | CASSYGGGASYEQYF
. | few | TRBJ2-7 | TRBV29-1 | TGCAGCGTCATCGCGGGGTCAACCTACGAGCAGTACTTC | CSVIAGSTYEQYF
TRBD1 | . | TRBJ1-1 | TRBV5-1 | TGCGCCAGCAGCTTGGGAGGACAGGGAGTGAACACTGAAGCTTTCTTT | CASSLGGQGVNTEAFF
. | . | TRBJ1-6 | TRBV6-5 | TGTTCCTCAGCGGCCGGAGGCGGGAGATCACCCCTCCACTTT | CSSAAGGGRSPLHF
. | . | TRBJ2-7 | TRBV5-1 | TGCGCCAGCAGCCTCCGACTAGAGAAGAGGTCCGAGCAGTACTTC | CASSLRLEKRSEQYF
TRBD1 | . | TRBJ1-1 | TRBV15 | TGTGCCACCAGCAGAGGGGGGACAGCTGAAGCTTTCTTT | CATSRGGTAEAFF
. | . | TRBJ2-3 | TRBV10-1 | TGCGCCAGCAGTACGTTGAGGGCCACAGATACGCAGTATTTT | CASSTLRATDTQYF
TRBD2 | once | TRBJ2-5 | TRBV19 | TGTGCCAGCAGACTAGCGGGATTAGAGACCCAGTACTTC | CASRLAGLETQYF
. | . | TRBJ2-1 | TRBV2 | TGTGCCAGCAGTGTAAAAGGAGATTCCTACAATGAGCAGTTCTTC | CASSVKGDSYNEQFF
. | . | TRBJ2-2 | TRBV5-4 | TGTGCCAGCAGCTTTCTCGGGGAGCTGTTTTTT | CASSFLGELFF
. | . | TRBJ2-5 | TRBV5-1 | TGCGCCAGCAGCTTGGGGCCCGGGGAGACCCAGTACTTC | CASSLGPGETQYF
TRBD2 | . | TRBJ2-7 | TRBV19 | TGTGCCAGTAGTCAAGGACTAGCGGGAGCCGAGCAGTACTTC | CASSQGLAGAEQYF